The source of this TCR beta chain is a study of blood T cells in healthy people across ages (dated by TCRdb to 2015 to 2017). Notes on the research overall: In model experiments, template switching captured about one uniquely barcoded TCR beta cDNA molecule for every two T cells. To track age-related changes in TCR beta repertoire diversity, the study relied on deep sequencing normalized with unique cDNA molecular identifiers. Two additional independent replicas of 1 million unique cDNA reads from the same blood draw were analyzed for two donors (one aged 18 to 30 and one aged 80 or older). The donors were divided into four age groups: young (average 16 years), middle-aged (over 35), aged (around 67) and long-lived (around 87). To avoid experimental bias, donors of different ages were distributed randomly across sequencing lanes.

The library was generated by 5' RACE. Sequencing used an Illumina HiSeq 2500. The second PCR ran for roughly 6 to 11 cycles and used a J-beta primer mix along with a sample-barcoded 5' primer. Each TCR beta cDNA molecule received a unique molecular identifier from a template-switch 5' adaptor carrying 12 random nucleotides. Each sample yielded at least 2.5 million CDR3-containing paired-end reads. The Mint cDNA synthesis kit, primed by a TRBC-specific oligonucleotide, was used to synthesize first-strand cDNA from all RNA. After uracil-DNA glycosylase treatment, a first 18-cycle PCR used universal primers M1SS and BC2_uni_R on all cDNA. The original methods were these. Each sample was normalized by randomly selecting 1 million high-quality reads, each carrying a distinct molecular identifier. Instead of being binned into consensus sequences, reads with shared molecular identifiers were discarded. MiTCR, set to a Q25 quality threshold and the strictest error-elimination algorithm, was used for CDR3 identification, clonotype clustering and error correction. A nonparametric unseen species model with Euler transformation was used to estimate lower-bound total TCR beta diversity. TCRdb trimmed public reads at Q25 via fastp, called clones via MiXCR and kept in-frame beta chains. Merged by CDR3 protein, the rows form single entries marked with the most common genes and DNA. These V and J calls are TCRdb output, not the study's own analysis. The sample data list more than 700,000 distinct CDR3 sequences, and about 48% of these were observed just once. Roughly 37% of the sample rests with the top ten.

Study-level results and caveats: Estimates of total diversity based on one million sequenced T cells were considered lower bounds and underestimates. There was a strong correlation between observed TCR beta diversity and the percentage of naive T cells measured by flow cytometry. Compared with the aged group, the long-lived group had more naive CD4+ T cells, fewer expanded clones and increased TCR diversity, suggesting age selection. Bulk unsorted PBMC profiling prevented conclusive comparison of naive and antigen-experienced compartments. As age increased, observed TCR beta diversity per million T cells dropped in a roughly linear way, and a significant reduction was already evident by age approximately 40. Donor CMV infection status was unknown, potentially confounding age-related changes in expanded clonotypes.

As concerns this clonotype: Its binding antigen is unknown. A read error may produce the germline difference seen at one junction end.

Donors were roughly 40 systemically healthy Caucasian individuals from Russia aged roughly 6 to 100 years. Roughly 11 milliliters of peripheral blood were drawn from each donor into EDTA-treated Vacutainer tubes. Ficoll-Paque density-gradient centrifugation was used to isolate PBMCs, with at least 6 million obtained per sample. Total RNA, at least 5 micrograms per sample, was extracted from PBMCs with Trizol reagent. For every donor, flow cytometry on a PBMC aliquot measured the percentage of naive CD45RAhigh/CD27high T cells. The clonotype comes from a man older than 75 in good health. Input material: blood.

The nucleotide sequence is TGTGCCAGCAGCGAGGGACTAGCGGAACAAGCGACCCAGTACTTC. It translates to CASSEGLAEQATQYF. Rearrangement joined TRBV9 to TRBJ2-5, with 11 junctional bases fitting TRBD2. From its cysteine to its phenylalanine, the CDR3 spans 15 amino acids. Of the read, only the CDR3 DNA is kept; its 45 bases are in frame from base 1. The CDR1 and CDR2 encoded by the germline V gene are SGDLS and YYNGEE.